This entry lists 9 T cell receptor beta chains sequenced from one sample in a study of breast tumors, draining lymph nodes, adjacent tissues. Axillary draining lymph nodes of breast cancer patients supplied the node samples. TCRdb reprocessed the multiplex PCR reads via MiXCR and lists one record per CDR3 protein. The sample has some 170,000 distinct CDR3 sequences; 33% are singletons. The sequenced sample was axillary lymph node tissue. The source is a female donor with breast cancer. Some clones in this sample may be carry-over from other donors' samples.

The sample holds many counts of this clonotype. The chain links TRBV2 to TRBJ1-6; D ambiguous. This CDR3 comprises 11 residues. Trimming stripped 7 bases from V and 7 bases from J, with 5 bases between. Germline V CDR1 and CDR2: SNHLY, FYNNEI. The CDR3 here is CASNGNSPLHF. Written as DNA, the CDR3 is TGTGCCAGCAATGGCAATTCACCCCTCCACTTT.

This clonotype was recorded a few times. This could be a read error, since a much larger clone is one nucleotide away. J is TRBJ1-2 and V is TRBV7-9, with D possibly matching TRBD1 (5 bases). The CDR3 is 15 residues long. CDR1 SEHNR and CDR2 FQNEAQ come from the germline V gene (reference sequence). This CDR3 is CASSLGRVPRDGYSF. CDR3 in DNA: TGTGCCAGCAGCTTAGGCCGGGTCCCGAGGGACGGCTACTCCTTC. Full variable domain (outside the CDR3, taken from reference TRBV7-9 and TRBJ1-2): DTGVSQNPRHKITKRGQNVTFRCDPISEHNRLYWYRQTLGQGPEFLTYFQNEAQLEKSRLLSDRFSAERPKGSFSTLEIQRTEQGDSAMYLCASSLGRVPRDGYSFGSGTRLTVV.

The CDR3 loop reads CAISEPGRGVSYEQYF. The CDR3 nucleotides read TGTGCCATCAGTGAACCGGGGCGGGGCGTTTCCTACGAGCAGTACTTC. V is TRBV10-3 and J is TRBJ2-7; possible D gene TRBD2, 6 bases. The CDR3 covers 16 residues. V was clipped by 3 bases and J by 1 base, with 16 bases between them. Germline V CDR1 and CDR2: ENHRY, SYGVKD.

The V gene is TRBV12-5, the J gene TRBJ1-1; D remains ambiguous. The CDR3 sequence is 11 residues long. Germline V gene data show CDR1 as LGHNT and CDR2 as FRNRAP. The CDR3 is CASGLNTEAFF. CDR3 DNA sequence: TGTGCCAGCGGGTTGAACACTGAAGCTTTCTTT.

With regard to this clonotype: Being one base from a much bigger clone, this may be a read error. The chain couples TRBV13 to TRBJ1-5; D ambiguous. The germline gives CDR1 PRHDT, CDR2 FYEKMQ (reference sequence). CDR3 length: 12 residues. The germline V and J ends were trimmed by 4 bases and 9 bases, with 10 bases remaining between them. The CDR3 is CASSSPLGPQHF. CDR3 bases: TGTGCCAGCAGCTCCCCATTGGGGCCCCAGCATTTT.

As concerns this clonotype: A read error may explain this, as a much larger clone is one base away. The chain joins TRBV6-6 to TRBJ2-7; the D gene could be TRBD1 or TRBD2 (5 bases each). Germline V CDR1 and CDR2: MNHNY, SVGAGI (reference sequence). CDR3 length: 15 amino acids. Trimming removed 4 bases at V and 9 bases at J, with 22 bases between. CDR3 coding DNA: TGTGCCAGCAGTTGCTCGGTAGGGGACGCCTCGCGGCAGTACTTC. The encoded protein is CASSCSVGDASRQYF.

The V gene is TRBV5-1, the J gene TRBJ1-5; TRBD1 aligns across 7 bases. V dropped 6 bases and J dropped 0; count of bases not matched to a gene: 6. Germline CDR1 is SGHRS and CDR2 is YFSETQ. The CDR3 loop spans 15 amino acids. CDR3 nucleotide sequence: TGCGCCAGCACCCGGACAGGATATAGCAATCAGCCCCAGCATTTT. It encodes CASTRTGYSNQPQHF. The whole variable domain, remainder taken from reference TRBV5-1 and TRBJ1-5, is KAGVTQTPRYLIKTRGQQVTLSCSPISGHRSVSWYQQTPGQGLQFLFEYFSETQRNKGNFPGRFSGRQFSNSRSEMNVSTLELGDSALYLCASTRTGYSNQPQHFGDGTRLSIL.

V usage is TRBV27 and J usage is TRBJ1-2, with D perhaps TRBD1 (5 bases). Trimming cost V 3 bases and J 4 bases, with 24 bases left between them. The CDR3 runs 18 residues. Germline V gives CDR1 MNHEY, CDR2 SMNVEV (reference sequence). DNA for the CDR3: TGTGCCAGCAGTTTTTCTGGGGCTGGGGCCAAAATTCCCTATGGCTACACCTTC. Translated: CASSFSGAGAKIPYGYTF.

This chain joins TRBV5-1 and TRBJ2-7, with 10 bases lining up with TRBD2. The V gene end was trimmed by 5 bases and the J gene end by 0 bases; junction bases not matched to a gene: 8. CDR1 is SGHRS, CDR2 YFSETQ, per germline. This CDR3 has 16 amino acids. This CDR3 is CASRDLAGGPSYEQYF. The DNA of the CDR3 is TGCGCCAGCAGAGATTTAGCGGGAGGCCCCTCCTACGAGCAGTACTTC.